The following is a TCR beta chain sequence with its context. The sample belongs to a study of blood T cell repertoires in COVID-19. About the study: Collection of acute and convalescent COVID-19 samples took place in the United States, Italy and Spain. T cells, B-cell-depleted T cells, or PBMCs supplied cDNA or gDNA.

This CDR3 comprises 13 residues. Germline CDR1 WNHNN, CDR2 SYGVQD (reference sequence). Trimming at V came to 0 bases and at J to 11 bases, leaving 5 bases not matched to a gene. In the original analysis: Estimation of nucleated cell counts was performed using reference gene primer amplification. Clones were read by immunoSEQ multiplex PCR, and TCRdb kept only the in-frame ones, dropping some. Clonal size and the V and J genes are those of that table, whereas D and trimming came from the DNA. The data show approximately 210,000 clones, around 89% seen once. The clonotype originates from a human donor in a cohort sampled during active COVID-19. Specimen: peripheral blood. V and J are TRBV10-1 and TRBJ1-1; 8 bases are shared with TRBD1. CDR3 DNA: TGCGCCAGCAGTGAGTCGTTCCAGGGGGCGGCTTTCTTT. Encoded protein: CASSESFQGAAFF.